The 3 T cell receptor beta chains in this list originate from one sample, sequenced in a study of identical twins. In TCRdb, the 5' RACE reads were re-called with MiXCR into one record per CDR3 protein. The data show around 960,000 distinct CDR3 sequences, with more than 9% seen just once and around 1.6% held by the top ten. This sample was shared with a second study, whose subject was yellow fever vaccine responses in identical twins.

The sequenced material came from PBMCs. The receptors stem from a woman aged 18-29 years in good health.

This clonotype was detected only a few times. This rearrangement joins TRBV10-3 to TRBJ2-3; the match to TRBD1 covers 7 bases. The V segment lost 0 bases and the J segment 0 bases; nucleotides outside the gene matches: 0. Germline-derived CDR1 and CDR2 are ENHRY and SYGVKD. This CDR3 is built from 15 residues. The DNA of the CDR3 is TGTGCCATCAGTGAGTCGACAGGGAGCACAGATACGCAGTATTTT. This codes for CAISESTGSTDTQYF.

V gene TRBV6-2 or TRBV6-3 combines with J gene TRBJ2-7; 10 bases fit TRBD2. The CDR3 is 14 residues long. The V gene end was trimmed by 6 bases and the J gene end by 2 bases; junction bases not matched to a gene: 4. Germline V lookup: CDR1 MNHEY, CDR2 SVGEGT. The CDR3 spells CASRRTSGTYEQYV. CDR3 sequence (DNA): TGTGCCAGCAGACGGACTAGCGGCACCTACGAGCAGTACGTC.

This clonotype was counted between two and nine times. The V and J genes are TRBV5-6 and TRBJ2-2; D is perhaps TRBD2 (5 bases). The CDR3 is 15 residues long. V gave up 3 bases and J gave up 8 bases, with 17 bases separating them. Germline values: CDR1 SGHDT, CDR2 YYEEEE. CDR3 nucleotide sequence: TGTGCCAGCAGCTCCGATAGACTACCGGCAGGGGAGCTGTTTTTT. This codes for CASSSDRLPAGELFF.